Here is one TCR beta chain with its context. Its target is unknown. TCRdb's table, derived via immunoSEQ multiplex PCR, lists solely in-frame clones and lacks some. The table shows roughly 160,000 clones, with 90% to 95% occurring only once. This entry belongs to a study of T cell responses to AZD1222 COVID-19 vaccine. Study results and caveats: Seropositive status at baseline applied to only five or six AZD1222 recipients. Reportedly, close to half of spike-specific TCRs are directed against unmutated variant regions. Rises in breadth and depth of Spike-specific TCRs came after two AZD1222 doses. Scientists sampled the repertoires only once the peak T cell response had passed.

The V gene's germline CDR1 is SGHNT and CDR2 YYREEE (reference sequence). J gave up 7 bases and V 0 bases, and 4 bases lay outside the gene matches. This CDR3 has 15 residues. This sequence originates from an adult in good health. Sequencing was performed on peripheral blood, taken on day 0 of MenACWY control vaccination. This chain links TRBV5-4 with TRBJ2-1; TRBD2 matches 10 bases. CDR3 region: CASSLELAGRNEQFF. Written as DNA, the CDR3 is TGTGCCAGCAGCTTGGAACTAGCGGGAAGGAATGAGCAGTTCTTC.